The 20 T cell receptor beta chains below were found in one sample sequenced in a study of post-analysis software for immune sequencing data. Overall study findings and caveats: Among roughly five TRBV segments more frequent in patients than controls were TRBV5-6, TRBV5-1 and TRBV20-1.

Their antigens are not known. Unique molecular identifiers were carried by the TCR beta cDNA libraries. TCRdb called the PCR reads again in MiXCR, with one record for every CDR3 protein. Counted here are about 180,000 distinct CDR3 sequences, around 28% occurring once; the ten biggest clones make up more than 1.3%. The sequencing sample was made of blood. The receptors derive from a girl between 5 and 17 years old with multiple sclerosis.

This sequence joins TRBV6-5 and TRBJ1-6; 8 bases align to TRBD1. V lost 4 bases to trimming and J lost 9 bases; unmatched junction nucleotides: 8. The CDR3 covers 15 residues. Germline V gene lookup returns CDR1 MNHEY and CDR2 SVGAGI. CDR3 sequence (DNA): TGTGCCAGCAGTTCGACCGGGACAGGCCCTTCACCCCTCCACTTT. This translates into CASSSTGTGPSPLHF.

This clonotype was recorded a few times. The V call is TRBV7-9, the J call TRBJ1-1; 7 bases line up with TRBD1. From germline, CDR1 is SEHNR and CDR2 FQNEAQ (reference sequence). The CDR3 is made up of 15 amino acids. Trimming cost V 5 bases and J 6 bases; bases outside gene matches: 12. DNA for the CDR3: TGTGCCAGCAGCCCAACACAGGGGAGCGGGCCTGAAGCTTTCTTT. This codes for CASSPTQGSGPEAFF.

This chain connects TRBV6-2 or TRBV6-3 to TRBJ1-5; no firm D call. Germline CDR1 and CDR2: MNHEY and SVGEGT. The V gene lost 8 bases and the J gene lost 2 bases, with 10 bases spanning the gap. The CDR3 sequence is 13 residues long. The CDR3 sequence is CASGQRGNQPQHF. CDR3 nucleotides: TGTGCCAGCGGCCAAAGGGGCAATCAGCCCCAGCATTTT.

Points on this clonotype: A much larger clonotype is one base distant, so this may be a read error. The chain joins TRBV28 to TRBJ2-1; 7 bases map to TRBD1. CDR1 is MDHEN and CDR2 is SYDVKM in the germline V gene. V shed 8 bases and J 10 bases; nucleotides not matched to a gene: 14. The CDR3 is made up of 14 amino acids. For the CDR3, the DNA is TGTGCCAGCTCGACCGACAGGGAATTTTACGAGCAGTTCTTC. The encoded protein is CASSTDREFYEQFF.

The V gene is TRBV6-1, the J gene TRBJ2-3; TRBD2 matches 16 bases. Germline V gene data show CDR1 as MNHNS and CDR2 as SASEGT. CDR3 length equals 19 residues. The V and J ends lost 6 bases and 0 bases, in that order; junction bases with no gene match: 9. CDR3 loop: CASSPGLAGGPGSTDTQYF. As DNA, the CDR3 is TGTGCCAGCAGCCCGGGACTAGCGGGAGGGCCGGGCAGCACAGATACGCAGTATTTT.

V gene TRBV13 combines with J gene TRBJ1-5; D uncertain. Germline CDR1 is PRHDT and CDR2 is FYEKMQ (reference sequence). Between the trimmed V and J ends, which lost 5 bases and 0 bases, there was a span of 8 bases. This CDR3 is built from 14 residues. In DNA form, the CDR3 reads TGTGCCAGCAGCCAATATAATAGCAATCAGCCCCAGCATTTT. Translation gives CASSQYNSNQPQHF. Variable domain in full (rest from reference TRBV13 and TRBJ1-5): AAGVIQSPRHLIKEKRETATLKCYPIPRHDTVYWYQQGPGQDPQFLISFYEKMQSDKGSIPDRFSAQQFSDYHSELNMSSLELGDSALYFCASSQYNSNQPQHFGDGTRLSIL.

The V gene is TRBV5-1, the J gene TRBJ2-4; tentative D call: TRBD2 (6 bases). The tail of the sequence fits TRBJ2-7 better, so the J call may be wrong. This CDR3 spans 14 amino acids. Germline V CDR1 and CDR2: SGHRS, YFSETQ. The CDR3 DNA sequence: TGCGCCAGCAGCTTGGCGGGGGATCGCTACGAGCAGTACTTC. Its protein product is CASSLAGDRYEQYF.

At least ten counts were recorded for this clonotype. CDR3 sequence: CASSGSLRYRYEQYF. DNA for the CDR3: TGTGCCAGCAGTGGCTCCTTGAGATATAGGTACGAGCAGTACTTC. This chain connects TRBV27 to TRBJ2-7; no clear D gene. Looked up from germline, CDR1 is MNHEY and CDR2 is SMNVEV (reference sequence). V was shortened by 5 bases and J by 4 bases, with 18 bases between the two germline ends. CDR3 length equals 15 residues.

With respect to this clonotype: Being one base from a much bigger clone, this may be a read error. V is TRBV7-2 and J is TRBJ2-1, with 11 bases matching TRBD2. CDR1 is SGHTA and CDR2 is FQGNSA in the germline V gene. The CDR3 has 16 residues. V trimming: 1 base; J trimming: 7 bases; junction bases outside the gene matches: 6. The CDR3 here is CASSLGGSSGGNEQFF. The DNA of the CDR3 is TGTGCCAGCAGCTTAGGGGGGTCTAGCGGGGGGAATGAGCAGTTCTTC.

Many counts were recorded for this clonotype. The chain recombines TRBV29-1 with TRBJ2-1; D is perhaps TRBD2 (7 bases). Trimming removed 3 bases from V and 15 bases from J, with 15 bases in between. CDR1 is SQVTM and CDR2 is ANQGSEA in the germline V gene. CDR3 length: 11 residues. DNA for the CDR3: TGCAGCGTTGACGAGGGGGGGGGTTTGTTCTTC. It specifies CSVDEGGGLFF.

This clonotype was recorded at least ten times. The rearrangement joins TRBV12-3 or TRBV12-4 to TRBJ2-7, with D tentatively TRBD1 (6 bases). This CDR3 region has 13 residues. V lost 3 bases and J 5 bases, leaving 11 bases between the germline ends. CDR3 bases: TGTGCCAGCAGTTTGGCAGGGGCCAACGAGCAGTACTTC. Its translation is CASSLAGANEQYF.

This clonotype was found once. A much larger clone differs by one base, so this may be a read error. CDR3 residues: CASSVDGRGHTF. CDR3 nucleotides: TGTGCCAGCAGCGTAGACGGTCGCGGCCACACCTTC. This rearrangement joins TRBV9 to TRBJ1-2, with unresolved D. Germline V gene lookup returns CDR1 SGDLS and CDR2 YYNGEE. Trimming removed 0 bases at V and 12 bases at J, with 12 bases between. There are 12 residues in the CDR3.

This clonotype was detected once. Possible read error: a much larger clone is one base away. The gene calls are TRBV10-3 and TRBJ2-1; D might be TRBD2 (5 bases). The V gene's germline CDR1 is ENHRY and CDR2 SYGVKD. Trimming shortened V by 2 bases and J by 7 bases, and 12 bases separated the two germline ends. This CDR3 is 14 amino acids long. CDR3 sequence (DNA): TGTGCCATCAGTGAGAATCATCGGGAAAATGAGCAGTTCTTC. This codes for CAISENHRENEQFF.

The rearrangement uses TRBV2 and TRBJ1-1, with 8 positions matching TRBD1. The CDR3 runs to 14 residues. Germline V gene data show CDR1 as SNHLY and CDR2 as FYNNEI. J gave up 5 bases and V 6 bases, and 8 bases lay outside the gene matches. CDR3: CASRDGQGGTEAFF. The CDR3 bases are TGTGCCAGCAGGGACGGACAGGGAGGGACTGAAGCTTTCTTT.

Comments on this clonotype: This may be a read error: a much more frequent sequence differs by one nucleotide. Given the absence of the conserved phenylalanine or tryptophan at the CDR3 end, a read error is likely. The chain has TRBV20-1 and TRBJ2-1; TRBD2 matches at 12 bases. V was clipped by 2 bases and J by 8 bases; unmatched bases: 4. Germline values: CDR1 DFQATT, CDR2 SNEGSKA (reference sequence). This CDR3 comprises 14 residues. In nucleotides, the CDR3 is TGCAGTGCTAGACTAGCGGGAGGGCCACATGAGCAGTTCGTC. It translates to CSARLAGGPHEQFV.

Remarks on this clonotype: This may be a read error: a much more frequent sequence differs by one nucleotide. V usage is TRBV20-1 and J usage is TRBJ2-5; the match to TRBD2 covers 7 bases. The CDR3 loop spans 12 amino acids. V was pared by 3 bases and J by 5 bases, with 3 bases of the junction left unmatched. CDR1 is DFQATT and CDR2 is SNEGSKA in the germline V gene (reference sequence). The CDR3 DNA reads TGCAGTGCTAGCCCCGGGGGGGAGACCCAGTACTTC. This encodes CSASPGGETQYF.

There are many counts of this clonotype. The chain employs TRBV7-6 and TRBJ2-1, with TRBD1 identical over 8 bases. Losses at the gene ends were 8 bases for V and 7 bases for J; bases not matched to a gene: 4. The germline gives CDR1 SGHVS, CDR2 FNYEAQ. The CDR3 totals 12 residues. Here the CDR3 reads CASRQGTNEQFF. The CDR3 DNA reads TGTGCCAGCCGACAGGGGACGAATGAGCAGTTCTTC.

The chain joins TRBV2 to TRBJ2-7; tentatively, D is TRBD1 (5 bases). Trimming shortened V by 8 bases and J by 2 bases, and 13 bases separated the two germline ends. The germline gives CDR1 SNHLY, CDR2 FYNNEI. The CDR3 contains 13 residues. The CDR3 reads CASVGPPTYEQYF. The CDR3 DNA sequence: TGTGCCAGCGTGGGGCCCCCCACCTACGAGCAGTACTTC.

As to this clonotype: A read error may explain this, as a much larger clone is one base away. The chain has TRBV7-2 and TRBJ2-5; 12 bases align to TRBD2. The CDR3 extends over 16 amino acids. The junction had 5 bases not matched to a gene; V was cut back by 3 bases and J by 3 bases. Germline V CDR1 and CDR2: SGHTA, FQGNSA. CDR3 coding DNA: TGTGCCAGCAGCTTTGGACTAGCGGGATACGAAGAGACCCAGTACTTC. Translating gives CASSFGLAGYEETQYF.

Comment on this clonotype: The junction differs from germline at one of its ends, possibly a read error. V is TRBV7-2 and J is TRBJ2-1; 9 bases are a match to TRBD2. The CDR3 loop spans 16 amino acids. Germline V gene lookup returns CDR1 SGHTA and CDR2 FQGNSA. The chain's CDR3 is CASSWETSGSYDEQFF. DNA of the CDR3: TGTGCCAGCAGCTGGGAGACTAGCGGATCCTACGATGAGCAGTTCTTC.